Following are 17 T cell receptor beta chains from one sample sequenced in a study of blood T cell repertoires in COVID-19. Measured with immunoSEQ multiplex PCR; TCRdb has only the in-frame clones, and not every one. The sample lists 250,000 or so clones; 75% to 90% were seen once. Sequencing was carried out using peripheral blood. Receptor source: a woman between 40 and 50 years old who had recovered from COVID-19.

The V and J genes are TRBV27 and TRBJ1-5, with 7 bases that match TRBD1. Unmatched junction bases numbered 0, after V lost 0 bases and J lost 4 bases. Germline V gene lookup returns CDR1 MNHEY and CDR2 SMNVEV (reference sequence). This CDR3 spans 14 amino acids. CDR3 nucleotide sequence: TGTGCCAGCAGTTTATCGACAGGGAATCAGCCCCAGCATTTT. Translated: CASSLSTGNQPQHF.

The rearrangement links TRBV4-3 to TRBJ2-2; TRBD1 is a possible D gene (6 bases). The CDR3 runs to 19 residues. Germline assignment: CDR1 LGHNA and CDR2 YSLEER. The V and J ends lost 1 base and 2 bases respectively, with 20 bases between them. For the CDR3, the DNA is TGCGCCAGCAGCCAAGTGGTACAGGGCCACCGATACAACACCGGGGAGCTGTTTTTT. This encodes CASSQVVQGHRYNTGELFF.

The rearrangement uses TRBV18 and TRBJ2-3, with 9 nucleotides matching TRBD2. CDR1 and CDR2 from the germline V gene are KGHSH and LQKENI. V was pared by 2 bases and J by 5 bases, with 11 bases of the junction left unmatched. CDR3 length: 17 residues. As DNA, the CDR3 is TGTGCCAGCTCACCAAATTTGGCGGGGGGGCTTGGAGATACGCAGTATTTT. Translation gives CASSPNLAGGLGDTQYF.

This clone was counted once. DNA of the CDR3: TGTGCCAGCTCCAGGGACAATGAGCAGTTCTTC. Protein sequence: CASSRDNEQFF. The rearrangement uses TRBV18 and TRBJ2-1; TRBD1 might be the D (5 bases). Germline V gene sequence: CDR1 KGHSH, CDR2 LQKENI. V was cut by 6 bases and J by 5 bases, with 5 bases left in between. The CDR3 runs 11 residues.

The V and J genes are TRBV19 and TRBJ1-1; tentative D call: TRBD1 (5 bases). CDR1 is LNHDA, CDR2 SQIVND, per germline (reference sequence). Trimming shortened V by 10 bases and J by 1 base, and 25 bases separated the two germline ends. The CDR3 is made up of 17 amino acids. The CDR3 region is CATNAWGETSANTEAFF. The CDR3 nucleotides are TGTGCCACCAATGCGTGGGGGGAGACATCGGCGAACACTGAAGCTTTCTTT.

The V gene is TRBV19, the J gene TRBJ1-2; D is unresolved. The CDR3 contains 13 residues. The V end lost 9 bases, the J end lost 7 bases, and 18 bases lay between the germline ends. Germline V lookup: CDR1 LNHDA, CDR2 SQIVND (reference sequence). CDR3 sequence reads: CASLQTTATGYTF. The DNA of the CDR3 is TGTGCCAGCTTACAGACCACCGCCACTGGCTACACCTTC.

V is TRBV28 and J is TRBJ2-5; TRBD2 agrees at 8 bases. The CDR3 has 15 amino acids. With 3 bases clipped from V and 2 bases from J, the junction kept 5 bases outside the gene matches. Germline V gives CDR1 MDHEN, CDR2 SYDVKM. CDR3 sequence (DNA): TGTGCCAGCAGTTTCCCTGCGGGGGGACAAGAGACCCAGTACTTC. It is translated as CASSFPAGGQETQYF.

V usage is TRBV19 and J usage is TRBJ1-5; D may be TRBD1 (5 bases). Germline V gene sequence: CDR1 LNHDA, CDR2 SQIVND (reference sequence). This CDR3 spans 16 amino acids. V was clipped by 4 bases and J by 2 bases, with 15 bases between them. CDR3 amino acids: CASSKDTLLGNQPQHF. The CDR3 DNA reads TGTGCCAGTAGTAAGGACACTCTACTGGGCAATCAGCCCCAGCATTTT.

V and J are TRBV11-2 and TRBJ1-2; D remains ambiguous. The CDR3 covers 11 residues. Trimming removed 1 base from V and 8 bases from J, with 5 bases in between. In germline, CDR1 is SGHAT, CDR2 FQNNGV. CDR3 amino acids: CASSLGGGYTF. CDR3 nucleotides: TGTGCCAGCAGCTTAGGCGGGGGCTACACCTTC.

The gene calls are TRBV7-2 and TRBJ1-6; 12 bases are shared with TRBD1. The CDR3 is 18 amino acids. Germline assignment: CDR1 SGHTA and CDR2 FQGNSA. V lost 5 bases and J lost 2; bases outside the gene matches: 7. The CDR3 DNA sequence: TGTGCCAGCAGCAAAGGGACAGGGGGCCACCCCTATAATTCACCCCTCCACTTT. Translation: CASSKGTGGHPYNSPLHF.

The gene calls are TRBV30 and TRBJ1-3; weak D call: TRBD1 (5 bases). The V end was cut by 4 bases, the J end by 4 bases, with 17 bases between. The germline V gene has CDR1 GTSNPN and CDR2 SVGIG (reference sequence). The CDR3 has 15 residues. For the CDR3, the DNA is TGTGCCTGGAACCTGGGGGGACTGGGCGGAAACACCATATATTTT. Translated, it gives CAWNLGGLGGNTIYF.

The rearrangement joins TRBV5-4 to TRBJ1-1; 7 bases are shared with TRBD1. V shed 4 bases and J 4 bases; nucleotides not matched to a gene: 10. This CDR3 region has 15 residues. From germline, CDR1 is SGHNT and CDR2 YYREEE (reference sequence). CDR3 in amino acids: CASSPAGQPLTEAFF. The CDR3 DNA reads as TGTGCCAGCAGCCCCGCGGGACAGCCTCTCACTGAAGCTTTCTTT.

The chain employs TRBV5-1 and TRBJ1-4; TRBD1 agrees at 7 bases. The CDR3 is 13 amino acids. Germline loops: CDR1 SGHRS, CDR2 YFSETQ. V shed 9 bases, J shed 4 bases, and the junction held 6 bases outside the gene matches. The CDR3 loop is CATRDSFNEKLFF. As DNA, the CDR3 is TGCGCCACCAGGGACAGTTTTAATGAAAAACTGTTTTTT.

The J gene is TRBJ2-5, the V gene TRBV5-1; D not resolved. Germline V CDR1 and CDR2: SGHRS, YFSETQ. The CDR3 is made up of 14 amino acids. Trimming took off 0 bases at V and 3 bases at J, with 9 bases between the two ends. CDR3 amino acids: CASSLGPEEETQYF. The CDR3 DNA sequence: TGCGCCAGCAGCTTGGGGCCCGAAGAAGAGACCCAGTACTTC.

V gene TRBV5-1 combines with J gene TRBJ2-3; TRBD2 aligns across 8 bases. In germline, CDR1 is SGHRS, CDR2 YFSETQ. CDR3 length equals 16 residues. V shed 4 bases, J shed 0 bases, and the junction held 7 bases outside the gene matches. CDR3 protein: CASSVLLAASTDTQYF. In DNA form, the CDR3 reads TGCGCCAGCAGCGTTTTACTAGCGGCCAGCACAGATACGCAGTATTTT.

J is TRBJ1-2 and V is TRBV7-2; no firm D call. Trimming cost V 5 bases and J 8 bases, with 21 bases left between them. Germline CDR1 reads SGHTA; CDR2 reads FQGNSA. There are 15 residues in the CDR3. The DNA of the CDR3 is TGTGCCAGCAGCCCAACGCCAGTCAGGCCCTGGGGCTACACCTTC. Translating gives CASSPTPVRPWGYTF.

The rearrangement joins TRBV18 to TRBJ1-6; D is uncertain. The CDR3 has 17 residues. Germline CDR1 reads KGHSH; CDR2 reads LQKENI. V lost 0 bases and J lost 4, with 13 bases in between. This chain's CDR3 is CASSPPRQDFYNSPLHF. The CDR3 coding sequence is TGTGCCAGCTCACCACCCCGTCAGGACTTTTATAATTCACCCCTCCACTTT.